The sequence of this TCR beta chain was determined in a study of blood T cell repertoires in COVID-19 (TCRdb year 2020). At the level of the whole study: Collaborator samples came from the United States, Italy and Spain and covered acute and convalescent phases of COVID-19. The sample metadata nearly always contained a de-identified subject ID, COVID-19 status, age in years and sex. The repertoires were released in a freely available public database meant as a resource for research on the immune response to SARS-CoV-2. Where HLA class I and class II types were available, the types were taken from metadata supplied by the sample provider, not from assay-based typing. The material from the prospective study consisted of cDNA or gDNA derived from T cells, B-cell-depleted T cells, or PBMCs. The samples were drawn from the first 160 participants of the ongoing ImmuneRACE study and from over a thousand subjects provided by 6 global collaborators. Subjects who had been exposed to COVID-19, were actively infected with it, or had recovered from it provided the deeply sampled blood TCRbeta repertoires that made up the dataset.

Remarks on this clone: What antigen it recognizes has not been identified. No much larger clone is present one base from it, and per-base qualities are unavailable.

One collaborating source in Seattle enrolled patients during active infection and followed them longitudinally through the course of disease. Each collaborating institution followed its own protocols to collect whole blood in K2EDTA tubes. For TCRbeta analysis, collaborator samples were shipped as frozen whole blood, as isolated PBMCs, or as DNA extracted from either sample type. The study at large found these results: The amount of clinical and demographic metadata varied by source and participant and was provided uncurated.

Spanning cysteine to phenylalanine, the CDR3 consists of 15 amino acids. The CDR3 DNA has 45 bases and is translated from base 1. From a lookup of the germline V gene (reference sequence), CDR1 and CDR2 are DFQATT and SNEGSKA. The V and J ends are trimmed by 3 bases and 7 bases, leaving 18 bases between them. TCRbeta CDR3 regions were amplified from genomic DNA by means of the immunoSEQ Assay, a bias-controlled multiplex PCR. Processing in the source paper ran as follows. The number of nucleated cells in each sample was estimated from the amplification of reference gene primers within the assay. To quantify the absolute abundance of each unique TCRbeta CDR3 rearrangement, sequence reads were collapsed and filtered. For each sample, productive Simpson clonality was calculated by taking the square root of Simpson's diversity index across productive rearrangements. This is the immuneACCESS table as TCRdb keeps it, with only in-frame sequences that have V and J called. A part of the clones is gone; compared with another copy, unresolved V genes explain less than half, and the rest is unexplained. V and J calls and clone size are copied from that table; D and trimming were computed from the DNA. Across this sample there are fewer than 450,000 clones, with approximately 88% seen only once. The ten largest clones add up to around 12% of the sample.

The rearranged chain carries TRBV20-1 and TRBJ1-4, with the D segment identity uncertain. Material for sequencing was peripheral blood. This TCR was recovered from a woman between 50 and 59 years old with COVID-19, enrolled during active disease. The CDR3: CSASTPGGEREKLFF. Here is the DNA: TGCAGTGCTAGTACGCCCGGCGGGGAGCGTGAAAAACTGTTTTTT.